This T cell receptor (beta chain) was sequenced for a study of blood T cell repertoires in COVID-19. Overall study: Sample material is recorded as cDNA or gDNA derived from T cells, B-cell-depleted T cells, or PBMCs.

Per the germline V gene, CDR1 is MDHEN and CDR2 is SYDVKM. This CDR3 comprises 17 residues. Germline trimming cut 4 bases from V and 0 bases from J; bases unmatched to any gene: 7. Study processing details: Quantification of nucleated cells was approximated via reference gene primer amplification. This table comes from immunoSEQ multiplex PCR, and its TCRdb copy is limited to in-frame clones, with some not included. Clonal size and the V and J genes are those of that table, whereas D and trimming came from the DNA. The sample includes some 75,000 clones, 80% to 95% of them seen just once. This clonotype was obtained from a human donor in a cohort sampled during active COVID-19. The chain links TRBV28 to TRBJ1-3; TRBD1 aligns across 9 bases. Material for sequencing was peripheral blood. CDR3 coding DNA: TGTGCCAGCAGTTCTGGACAGGGGCTTGGCTCTGGAAACACCATATATTTT. This gives the protein CASSSGQGLGSGNTIYF.